Sequencing of this T cell receptor beta chain was carried out in a study of T cells in Graves' hyperthyroidism and ophthalmopathy. Study summary: Before treatment of any kind, peripheral blood was taken at initial diagnosis.

Trimming took off 6 bases at V and 3 bases at J, with 15 bases between the two ends. CDR3 length: 15 residues. TCR beta CDR3 region amplification was performed from RNA transcripts. The TCR CDR3 first-round RT-PCR relied on the HTBI primer set. Using its own MiXCR run on the multiplex PCR reads, TCRdb lists one record per CDR3 protein. The sample has nearly 750,000 distinct CDR3 sequences, roughly a third seen once. This clonotype came up many times. Its antigen remains unknown. Points from the study as a whole: A 13 V-J model separated ophthalmopathy from stable hyperthyroidism. Blood also carried most thyroid clonotypes expanded above 0.001.

The sample consisted of blood. This receptor was obtained from a middle-aged woman with Graves' hyperthyroidism. The V and J genes are TRBV12-3 or TRBV12-4 and TRBJ1-5; the D is unclear. CDR3 nucleotide sequence: TGTGCCAGCAGCTTACGGGCCTGGGACAATCAGCCCCAGCATTTT. Translation gives CASSLRAWDNQPQHF.